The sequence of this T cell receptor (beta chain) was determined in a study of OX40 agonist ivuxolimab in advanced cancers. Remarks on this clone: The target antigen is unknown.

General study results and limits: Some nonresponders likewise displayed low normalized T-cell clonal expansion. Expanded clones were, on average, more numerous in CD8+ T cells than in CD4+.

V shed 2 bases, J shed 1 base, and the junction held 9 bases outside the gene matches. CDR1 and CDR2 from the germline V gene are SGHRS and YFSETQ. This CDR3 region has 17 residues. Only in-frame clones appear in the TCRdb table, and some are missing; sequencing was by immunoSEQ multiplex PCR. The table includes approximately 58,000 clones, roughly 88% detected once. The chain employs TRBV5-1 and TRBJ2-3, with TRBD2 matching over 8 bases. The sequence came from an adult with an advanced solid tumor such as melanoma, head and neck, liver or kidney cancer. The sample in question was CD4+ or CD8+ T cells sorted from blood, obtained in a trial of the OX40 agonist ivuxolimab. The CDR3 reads CASSFGGSGARTDTQYF. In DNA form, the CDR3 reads TGCGCCAGCAGCTTCGGGGGTAGCGGGGCCCGCACAGATACGCAGTATTTT.